Listed below are T cell receptor beta chains from one sample, sequenced in a study of CD8+CD57+ T cells in acquired aplastic anemia. TCRdb re-called the reads through MiXCR, storing one row per CDR3 protein. This sample yields hundreds of thousands of distinct CDR3 sequences, of which 25% to 40% are seen a single time; 0.82% belongs to the top ten. Sequenced sample: sorted CD4+, CD8+, or CD8+CD57+ T cells (not recorded which) from PBMCs. The receptors here all came from a human donor with aplastic anemia. Each CDR3 is given with its conserved first and last residue. Fields, in order: V gene, D gene, J gene, clone size, CDR3 DNA, CDR3 protein. A D gene is named only where the DNA matches it firmly. Some rows mark clone size as missing; the rest say once, few, many or name a class of expanded clone.

>TRBV25-1|NA|TRBJ1-1|NA
TGTGCCAGCAGTGAGCCCGGGCCGAGGACTGAAGCTTTCTTT
CASSEPGPRTEAFF
>TRBV5-5|NA|TRBJ2-2|NA
TGTGCCAGCAGGACATACACCGGGGAGCTGTTTTTT
CASRTYTGELFF
>TRBV2|NA|TRBJ1-2|NA
TGTGCCAGCCCGATGGTGGCGGATGATAACTATGGCTACACCTTC
CASPMVADDNYGYTF
>TRBV29-1|NA|TRBJ2-7|NA
TGCAGCGTTGAATTACAGTCCAGCTCCTACGAGCAGTACTTC
CSVELQSSSYEQYF
>TRBV10-3|TRBD1|TRBJ1-5|NA
TGTGCCATCAGTGGGGACAGATCCAATCAGCCCCAGCATTTT
CAISGDRSNQPQHF
>TRBV2|NA|TRBJ2-5|many
TGTGCCGGAACCGGACCAGAGGAGACCCAGTACTTC
CAGTGPEETQYF
>TRBV20-1|TRBD2|TRBJ2-7|many
TGCAGTGCTAGAGCTCACCTAGCGGGGGGTTCCTACGAGCAGTACTTC
CSARAHLAGGSYEQYF
>TRBV15|NA|TRBJ1-2|few
TGTGCCACCAGCAGAGAACGGGGCCCGTCCTATGGCTACACCTTC
CATSRERGPSYGYTF
>TRBV11-1|TRBD2|TRBJ2-2|few
TGTGCCAGCAGCCCCGGACTAGCGGGAGCGGGCGGGGAGCTGTTTTTT
CASSPGLAGAGGELFF
>TRBV7-8|NA|TRBJ1-4|NA
TGTGCCAGCAGCTCAAACAGGGTGCCGAAAGAAAAACTGTTTTTT
CASSSNRVPKEKLFF
>TRBV10-1|NA|TRBJ1-5|few
TGTGCCAGCACTACCGGGACAAACAATCAGCCCCAGCATTTT
CASTTGTNNQPQHF
>TRBV15|NA|TRBJ2-7|few
TGTGCCACCAGCGCAGATAACAGCTACGAGCAGTACTTC
CATSADNSYEQYF
>TRBV25-1|TRBD2|TRBJ2-3|many
TGTGCCAGCACAGTTGCGGGGGGCACAGATACGCAGTATTTT
CASTVAGGTDTQYF
>TRBV10-3|NA|TRBJ2-7|few
TGTGCCAGCAGTCACAGGACGGGGGTGTCCTACGAGCAGTACTTC
CASSHRTGVSYEQYF
>TRBV15|TRBD1|TRBJ1-2|few
TGTGCCACCAGCAGGGACAGGGCAGGCTATGGCTACACCTTC
CATSRDRAGYGYTF
>TRBV20-1|NA|TRBJ1-4|NA
TGCAGTGCAACCACAGGGCTGGCTAATGAAAAACTGTTTTTT
CSATTGLANEKLFF
>TRBV24-1|NA|TRBJ1-2|few
TGTGCCACCGGGAGACTTAATGGCTACACCTTC
CATGRLNGYTF
>TRBV10-2|NA|TRBJ1-5|many
TGCGCCACCGGACTATTAAAAGGGGGAATTAAGTCGTACCAGCCCCAGCATTTT
CATGLLKGGIKSYQPQHF
>TRBV15|NA|TRBJ1-1|NA
TGTGCCACCAGCAGAGAGGGTTACACTGAAGCTTTCTTT
CATSREGYTEAFF
>TRBV19|NA|TRBJ1-6|few
TGTGCCAGCAGTCTTAAGGGGAATTCACCCCTCCACTTT
CASSLKGNSPLHF
>TRBV6-1|NA|TRBJ2-7|NA
TGTGCCACGACCAGGGATGGGGGCTACGAGCAGTACTTC
CATTRDGGYEQYF
>TRBV5-5|NA|TRBJ1-2|NA
TGTGCCGGCAGCCAAGGCCCGCTGGGTTATGGCTACACCTTC
CAGSQGPLGYGYTF
>TRBV7-6|TRBD1|TRBJ1-1|NA
TGTGCCAGCAGTAAAACAGGGGGCGAGGATGAAGCTTTCTTT
CASSKTGGEDEAFF